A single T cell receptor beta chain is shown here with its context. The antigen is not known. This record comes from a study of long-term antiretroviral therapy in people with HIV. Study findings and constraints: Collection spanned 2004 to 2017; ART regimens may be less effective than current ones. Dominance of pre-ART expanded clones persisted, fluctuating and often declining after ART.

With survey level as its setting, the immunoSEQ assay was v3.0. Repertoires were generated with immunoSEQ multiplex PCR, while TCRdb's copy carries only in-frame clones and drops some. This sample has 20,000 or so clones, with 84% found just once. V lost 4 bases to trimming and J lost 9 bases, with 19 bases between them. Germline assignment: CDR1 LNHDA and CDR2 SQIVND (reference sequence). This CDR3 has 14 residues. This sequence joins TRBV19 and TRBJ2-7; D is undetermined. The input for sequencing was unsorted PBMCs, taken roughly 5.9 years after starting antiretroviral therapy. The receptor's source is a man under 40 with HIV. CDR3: CASSTSYGGFGQYF. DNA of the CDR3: TGTGCCAGTAGTACTTCATATGGTGGATTCGGGCAGTACTTC.